The rows below give T cell receptor beta chains drawn from one sample of a study of T cells after yellow fever vaccination. Each CDR3 protein is one row after TCRdb ran MiXCR on the 5' RACE reads. The data show around 250,000 distinct CDR3 sequences, around 5.3% seen once. The starting material was CD4+ T cells sorted from PBMCs, obtained on the day of the yellow fever booster vaccination. The origin of the receptors is a man younger than 35 who received the YFV17D yellow fever vaccine. Each CDR3 is given with its conserved first and last residue. D genes are given only for firm matches. Expanded clones get a size class; other rows say once, few or many, or leave the size out.

V	size	J	D	DNA	CDR3
TRBV20-1	.	TRBJ2-7	.	TGCAGTGCTTACAGGGGAGGATCCTACGAGCAGTACTTC	CSAYRGGSYEQYF
TRBV18	few	TRBJ1-5	.	TGTGCCAGCTCACCACAGGTGAATCAGCCCCAGCATTTT	CASSPQVNQPQHF
TRBV7-2	many	TRBJ2-3	.	TGTGCCAGCAGCCCGTTCGCGGATACGCAGTATTTT	CASSPFADTQYF
TRBV19	few	TRBJ2-3	.	TGTGCCAGTAGTATCCAGGCGACTAGCACAGATACGCAGTATTTT	CASSIQATSTDTQYF
TRBV12-3/TRBV12-4	.	TRBJ2-7	TRBD1	TGTGCCAGCACCAACAGGGGGCTCGGCGAGCAGTACTTC	CASTNRGLGEQYF
TRBV5-1	.	TRBJ2-7	.	TGCGCCAGCAGCACCCTGTCCCCCTCTGTTCGCGAGCAGTACTTC	CASSTLSPSVREQYF
TRBV5-1	few	TRBJ2-1	.	TGCGCCAGCAGCTTGGGGGTTAGCCCAAATGAGCAGTTCTTC	CASSLGVSPNEQFF
TRBV25-1	.	TRBJ2-3	TRBD2	TGTGCCAGCACCTTAGCGGGGGGGCAAGATACGCAGTATTTT	CASTLAGGQDTQYF
TRBV25-1	few	TRBJ2-5	.	TGTGCCAGCAGTGACCCAGTAGTCCAAGAGACCCAGTACTTC	CASSDPVVQETQYF
TRBV4-3	many	TRBJ2-3	TRBD1	TGCGCCAGCAGCCCCCGACAGGGGACAGATACGCAGTATTTT	CASSPRQGTDTQYF
TRBV12-3/TRBV12-4	few	TRBJ1-6	TRBD1	TGTGCCACCAACAGGGGGCTAAATTCACCCCTCCACTTT	CATNRGLNSPLHF
TRBV14	.	TRBJ1-1	.	TGTGCCAGCAGCCAAACAGGAGGAGCTTTCTTT	CASSQTGGAFF
TRBV12-3/TRBV12-4	.	TRBJ1-1	TRBD1	TGTGCCAGCAGTTTAATGGTCAGGGGGCTACCTCTCAACACTGAAGCTTTCTTT	CASSLMVRGLPLNTEAFF
TRBV2	.	TRBJ1-1	TRBD1	TGTGCCAGCAGCGGTGGGTTAGGGACAGGGGTAGTTGAAGCTTTCTTT	CASSGGLGTGVVEAFF
TRBV28	many	TRBJ1-2	.	TGTGCCAGCACCGTTCTGGGCTATGGCTACACCTTC	CASTVLGYGYTF
TRBV18	many	TRBJ2-5	TRBD2	TGTGCCAGCTCACCTCTAGCGGGGCCCCAAGAGACCCAGTACTTC	CASSPLAGPQETQYF
TRBV7-2	few	TRBJ2-3	.	TGTGCCAGCGGGAAGACGCATTACTCCACAGATACGCAGTATTTT	CASGKTHYSTDTQYF
TRBV5-1	many	TRBJ2-7	.	TGCGCCAGCAGCTTGGCCAGCCCCGGGGGCGAGCAGTACTTC	CASSLASPGGEQYF
TRBV6-1	.	TRBJ1-1	TRBD1	TGTGCCAGCAGTGAACTCCTGACAGGGGGCCGGACTGAAGCTTTCTTT	CASSELLTGGRTEAFF
TRBV14	.	TRBJ1-3	.	TGTGCCAGCAGCTCCAGGGGTTCGGGAAACACCATATATTTT	CASSSRGSGNTIYF
TRBV20-1	few	TRBJ2-7	TRBD2	TGCAGTGCTAGAGTTCCTAGCGGGGGGACGTGGAACTACGAGCAGTACTTC	CSARVPSGGTWNYEQYF
TRBV11-3	few	TRBJ2-1	.	TGTGCCAGCAGCTTAGACCCCGATGACAATGAGCAGTTCTTC	CASSLDPDDNEQFF
TRBV24-1	many	TRBJ2-1	TRBD1	TGTGCCACCAGTGATTTGACGACAGGGTACGAGCAGTTCTTC	CATSDLTTGYEQFF
TRBV7-2	.	TRBJ2-2	.	TGTGCCAGCAGCGCCCTCGGGTGGAACACCGGGGAGCTGTTTTTT	CASSALGWNTGELFF
TRBV3-1	.	TRBJ2-7	.	TGTGCCAGCAGCATTGGGGCCGAGCAGTACTTC	CASSIGAEQYF
TRBV10-3	.	TRBJ2-2	.	TGTGCCATCAGTGAGTCCGGAGGGTCCGGGGAGCTGTTTTTT	CAISESGGSGELFF
TRBV15	few	TRBJ2-4	.	TGTGCCACCAGCAGAGTGGTAGGGAACATTCAGTACTTC	CATSRVVGNIQYF
TRBV6-6	few	TRBJ1-2	.	TGTGCCAGCAGCCCCCCGGACCGCCGTGGCTATGGCTACACCTTC	CASSPPDRRGYGYTF
TRBV4-1	many	TRBJ2-1	.	TGCGCCAGCAGCCAAGTCGGACGCGAATACAATGAGCAGTTCTTC	CASSQVGREYNEQFF
TRBV20-1	few	TRBJ1-2	TRBD1	TGCAGTGCTCCTTCCTGGACAGGGGGCCCTTATGGCTACACCTTC	CSAPSWTGGPYGYTF
TRBV20-1	many	TRBJ1-4	.	TGCAGTGCTACCCCGAGTGAAAAACTGTTTTTT	CSATPSEKLFF
TRBV7-2	many	TRBJ1-1	TRBD1	TGTGCCAGCAGCCCCCGCAGGGGGAAAGAGAGCACTGAAGCTTTCTTT	CASSPRRGKESTEAFF
TRBV7-2	.	TRBJ1-3	.	TGTGCCAGCAGCCCATCGGGATCTGGAAACACCATATATTTT	CASSPSGSGNTIYF
TRBV7-9	.	TRBJ1-5	TRBD1	TGTGCCAGCAGCCGGGACAGGGCTGGCAATCAGCCCCAGCATTTT	CASSRDRAGNQPQHF
TRBV5-1	many	TRBJ2-1	TRBD2	TGCGCCAGCAGCGAAGGACTAGCATCCTACAATGAGCAGTTCTTC	CASSEGLASYNEQFF
TRBV29-1	many	TRBJ2-3	TRBD2	TGCAGCGTCAGGACTAGCGGGGGCCCCGGTGATACGCAGTATTTT	CSVRTSGGPGDTQYF
TRBV5-4	.	TRBJ2-3	.	TGTGCCAGCAGCTTGGCCGGGGGAATGGGCACAGATACGCAGTATTTT	CASSLAGGMGTDTQYF
TRBV6-2/TRBV6-3	few	TRBJ2-5	.	TGTGCCAGCAGTTACCGTCCTGGCAGGGAGATAAAGACCCAGTACTTC	CASSYRPGREIKTQYF
TRBV28	.	TRBJ1-1	.	TGTGCCATCGTTCCGGGGGCGGGGAACACTGAAGCTTTCTTT	CAIVPGAGNTEAFF
TRBV6-6	few	TRBJ2-1	.	TGTGCCAGCAGTTCGGCTAGGGGGGCCAGCTCCTACAATGAGCAGTTCTTC	CASSSARGASSYNEQFF
TRBV5-1	many	TRBJ1-3	.	TGCGCCAGCAGCTTGGGGGTTGCTGGAAACACCATATATTTT	CASSLGVAGNTIYF
TRBV7-2	many	TRBJ2-7	TRBD1	TGTGCCAGCAGCTTAGATCGGACAGGCTACGAGCAGTACTTC	CASSLDRTGYEQYF
TRBV20-1	many	TRBJ2-3	.	TGCAGTGCTAGTTGGCGGACCAGAGATACGCAGTATTTT	CSASWRTRDTQYF
TRBV18	few	TRBJ1-1	.	TGTGCCAGCTCACCATCCTCGTGGGGCACGGGGACTGAAGCTTTCTTT	CASSPSSWGTGTEAFF
TRBV11-2	few	TRBJ1-1	.	TGTGCCAGCAGCGGCCAGGGAGAAACTGAAGCTTTCTTT	CASSGQGETEAFF
TRBV11-2	.	TRBJ2-3	TRBD2	TGTGCCAGCAGCACTAAAAGCGGGGGGAACACAGATACGCAGTATTTT	CASSTKSGGNTDTQYF
TRBV3-1	many	TRBJ2-1	.	TGTGCCAGCAGCGGATACAATGAGCAGTTCTTC	CASSGYNEQFF